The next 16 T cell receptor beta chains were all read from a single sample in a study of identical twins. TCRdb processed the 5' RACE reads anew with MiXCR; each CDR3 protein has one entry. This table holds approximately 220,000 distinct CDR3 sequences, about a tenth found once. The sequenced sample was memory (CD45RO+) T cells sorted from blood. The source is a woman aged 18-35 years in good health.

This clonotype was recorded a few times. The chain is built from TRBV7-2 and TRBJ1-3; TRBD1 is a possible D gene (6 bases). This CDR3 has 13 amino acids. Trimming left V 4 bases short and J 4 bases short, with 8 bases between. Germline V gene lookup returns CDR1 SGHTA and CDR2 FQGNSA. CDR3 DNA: TGTGCCAGCAGCTACGGACAGGGAAACACCATATATTTT. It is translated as CASSYGQGNTIYF.

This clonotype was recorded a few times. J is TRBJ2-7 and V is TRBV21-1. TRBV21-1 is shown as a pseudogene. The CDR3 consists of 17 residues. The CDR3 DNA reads TGTGCCAGCAGCAAAGGGGCAGGACGTTCACCCTCCTACGAGCAGTACTTC. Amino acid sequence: CASSKGAGRSPSYEQYF.

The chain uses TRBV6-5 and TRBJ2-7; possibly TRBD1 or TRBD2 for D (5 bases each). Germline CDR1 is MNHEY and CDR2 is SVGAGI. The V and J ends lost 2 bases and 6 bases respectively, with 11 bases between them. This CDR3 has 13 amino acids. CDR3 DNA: TGTGCCAGCAGTTACAGGGACGCTCGCGAGCAGTACTTC. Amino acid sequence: CASSYRDAREQYF.

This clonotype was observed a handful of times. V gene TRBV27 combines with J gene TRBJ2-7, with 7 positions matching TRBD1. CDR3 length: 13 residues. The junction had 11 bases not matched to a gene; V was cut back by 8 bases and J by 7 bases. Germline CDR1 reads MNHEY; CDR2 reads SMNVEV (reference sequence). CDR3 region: CASWRTGEREQYF. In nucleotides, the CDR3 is TGTGCCAGCTGGCGAACAGGGGAGCGAGAGCAGTACTTC.

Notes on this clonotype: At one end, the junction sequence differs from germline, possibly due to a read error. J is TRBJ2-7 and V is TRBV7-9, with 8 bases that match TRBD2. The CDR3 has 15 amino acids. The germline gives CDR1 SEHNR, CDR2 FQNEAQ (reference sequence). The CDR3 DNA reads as TGTGCCAGCATCTTAGCGGGATCAACCTCCTACGAGCAGTACTTC. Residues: CASILAGSTSYEQYF.

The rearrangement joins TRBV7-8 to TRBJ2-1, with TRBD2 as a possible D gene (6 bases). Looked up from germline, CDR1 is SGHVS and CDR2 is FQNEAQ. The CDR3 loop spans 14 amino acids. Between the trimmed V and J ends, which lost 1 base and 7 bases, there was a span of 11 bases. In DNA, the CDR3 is TGTGCCAGCAGCTTAGTCCTAGCGAGGAATGAGCAGTTCTTC. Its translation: CASSLVLARNEQFF.

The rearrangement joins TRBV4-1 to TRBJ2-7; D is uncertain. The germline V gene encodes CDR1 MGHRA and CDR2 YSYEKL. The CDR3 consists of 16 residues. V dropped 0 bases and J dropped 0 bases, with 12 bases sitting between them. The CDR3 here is CASSQEREIISYEQYF. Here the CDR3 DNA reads TGCGCCAGCAGCCAAGAAAGGGAAATTATCTCCTACGAGCAGTACTTC.

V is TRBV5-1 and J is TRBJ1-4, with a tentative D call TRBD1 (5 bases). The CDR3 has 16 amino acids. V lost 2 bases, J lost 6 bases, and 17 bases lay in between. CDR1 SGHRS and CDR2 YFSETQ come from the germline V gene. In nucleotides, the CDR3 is TGCGCCAGCAGCTTTGTTCCAGGGCTGGGAGATGAAAAACTGTTTTTT. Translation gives CASSFVPGLGDEKLFF.

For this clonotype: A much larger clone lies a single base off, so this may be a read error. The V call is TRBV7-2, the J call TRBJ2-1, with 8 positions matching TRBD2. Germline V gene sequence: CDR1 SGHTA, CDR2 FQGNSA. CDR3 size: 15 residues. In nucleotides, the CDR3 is TGTGCCAGCAGCTCCCCCCCGGGGGGGTACAATGGGCAGTTCTTC. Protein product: CASSSPPGGYNGQFF.

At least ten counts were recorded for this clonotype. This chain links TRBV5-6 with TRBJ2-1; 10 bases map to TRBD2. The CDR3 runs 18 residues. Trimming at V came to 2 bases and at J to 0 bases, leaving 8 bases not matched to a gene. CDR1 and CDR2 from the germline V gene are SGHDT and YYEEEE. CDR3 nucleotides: TGTGCCAGCAGCTTAGGAGCGGGAGGGCCTTTCTCCTACAATGAGCAGTTCTTC. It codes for CASSLGAGGPFSYNEQFF.

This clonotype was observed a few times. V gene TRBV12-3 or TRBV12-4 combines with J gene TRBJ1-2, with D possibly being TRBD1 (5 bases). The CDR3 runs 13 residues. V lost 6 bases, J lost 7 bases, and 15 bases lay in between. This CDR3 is CASSALGGGGYTF. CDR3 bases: TGTGCCAGCAGCGCCCTGGGGGGAGGTGGCTACACCTTC.

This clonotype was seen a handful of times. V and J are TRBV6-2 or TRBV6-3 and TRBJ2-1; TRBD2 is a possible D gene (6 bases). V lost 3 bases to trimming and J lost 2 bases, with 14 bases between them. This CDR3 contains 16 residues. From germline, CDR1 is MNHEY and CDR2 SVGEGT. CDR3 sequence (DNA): TGTGCCAGCAGTTATTGGGCTAGCGTGACCTACAATGAGCAGTTCTTC. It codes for CASSYWASVTYNEQFF.

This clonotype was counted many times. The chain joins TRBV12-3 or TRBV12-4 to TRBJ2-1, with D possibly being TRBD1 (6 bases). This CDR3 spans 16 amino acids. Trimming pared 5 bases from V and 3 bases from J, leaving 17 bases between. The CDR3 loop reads CASSHPPSDSYNEQFF. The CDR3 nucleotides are TGTGCCAGCAGTCACCCACCTTCGGACAGCTACAATGAGCAGTTCTTC.

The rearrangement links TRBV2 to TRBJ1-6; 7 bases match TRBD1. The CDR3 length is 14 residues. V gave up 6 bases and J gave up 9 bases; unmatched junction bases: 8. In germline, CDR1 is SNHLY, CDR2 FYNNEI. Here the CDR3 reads CASSVTGEGSPLHF. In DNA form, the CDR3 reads TGTGCCAGCAGCGTTACAGGGGAGGGTTCACCCCTCCACTTT.

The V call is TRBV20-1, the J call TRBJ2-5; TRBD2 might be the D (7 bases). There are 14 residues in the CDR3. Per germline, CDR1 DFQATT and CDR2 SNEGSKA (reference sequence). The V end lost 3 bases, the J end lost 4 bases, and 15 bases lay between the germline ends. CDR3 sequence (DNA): TGCAGTGCTAGTAGGGGGGGGCAGGGAGAGACCCAGTACTTC. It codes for CSASRGGQGETQYF.

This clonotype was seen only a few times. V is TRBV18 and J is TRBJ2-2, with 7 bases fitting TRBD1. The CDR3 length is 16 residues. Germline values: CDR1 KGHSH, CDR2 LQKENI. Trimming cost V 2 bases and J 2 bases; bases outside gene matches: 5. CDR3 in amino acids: CASSPYGQANTGELFF. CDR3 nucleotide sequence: TGTGCCAGCTCACCATACGGACAGGCCAACACCGGGGAGCTGTTTTTT. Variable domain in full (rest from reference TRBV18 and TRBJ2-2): NAGVMQNPRHLVRRRGQEARLRCSPMKGHSHVYWYRQLPEEGLKFMVYLQKENIIDESGMPKERFSAEFPKEGPSILRIQQVVRGDSAAYFCASSPYGQANTGELFFGEGSRLTVL.